The clone carrying this T cell receptor (beta chain) was recorded only once. What it binds is unknown. The data were taken from a study of cytomegalovirus exposure and HLA in healthy donors. Regarding the study as a whole: A link between a missense DCLRE1C variant and TCR beta V- and J-gene trimming emerged from a later analysis.

It was with 60 Vbeta and 13 Jbeta primers that the PCR ran. Assay used: immunoSEQ multiplex PCR; TCRdb lists only in-frame clones, some missing. The repertoire includes under 90,000 clones, around 70% of them detected once, and over 8% sits in the top ten. CDR1 and CDR2 from the germline V gene are SSHAT and FNYEAQ (reference sequence). V shed 1 base and J 5 bases; nucleotides not matched to a gene: 10. CDR3 length: 18 residues. The donors comprised healthy bone marrow donors. Whereas donors were nominally healthy upon sampling, unrecorded immune exposures were probable. V and J are TRBV7-7 and TRBJ2-3; 12 bases map to TRBD2. Sequencing was carried out using PBMCs. This sequence originates from a man aged 40-49 years in good health and CMV-seropositive. The CDR3 reads CASSLGGTSGSGGDTQYF. As DNA, the CDR3 is TGTGCCAGCAGCTTAGGAGGGACTAGCGGGTCCGGGGGAGATACGCAGTATTTT. The full variable domain, in which reference TRBV7-7 and TRBJ2-3 provide the parts outside the CDR3, is GAGVSQSPRYKVTKRGQDVTLRCDPISSHATLYWYQQALGQGPEFLTYFNYEAQPDKSGLPSDRFSAERPEGSISTLTIQRTEQRDSAMYRCASSLGGTSGSGGDTQYFGPGTRLTVL.